This T cell receptor beta chain was obtained from a study of T cells in Graves' hyperthyroidism and ophthalmopathy (dated 2019 in TCRdb). Study-level background: Peripheral blood samples were taken at the time of initial diagnosis, prior to any treatment. TCR V-J signatures able to tell the groups apart were searched for in a discovery cohort of approximately 95 patients, of whom around 43 had Graves' ophthalmopathy and roughly 57 had stable Graves' hyperthyroidism. Whether ophthalmopathy could be predicted prospectively was tested in an independent validation cohort made up of 18 to 20 hyperthyroidism patients plus 17 patients who later progressed to ophthalmopathy. The 100 discovery patients were randomly split 7:3 into training and test sets. In addition, the study compared T-cell repertoires in thyroid tissue and in blood from six Graves' hyperthyroidism patients. Once sampling was done, hyperthyroidism patients were given methimazole at a starting dose of 30 mg daily, whereas ophthalmopathy patients were given high-dose intravenous methylprednisolone. According to the paper, TCR Vbeta CDR3 sequencing was carried out on over 130 peripheral blood samples, which came from 40 to 45 ophthalmopathy, around 75 hyperthyroidism and roughly 17 progressor patients. Study-wide findings and limitations: A model built on a 13 V-J signature distinguished ophthalmopathy from stable hyperthyroidism, reaching roughly 88% sensitivity and approximately 81% specificity in cross-validation and 80%/75% in testing. Most expanded thyroid clonotypes (frequency above 0.001) were also detected in blood, a finding suggesting that blood repertoires may reflect thyroid immune responses. During validation, the model predicted progression to ophthalmopathy a median of around six months ahead of onset, with around 70% sensitivity and under 85% specificity. No statistical method was used to fix the sample size in advance, and group allocation was not hidden from the investigators.

The sample holds a few counts of this clonotype. Its recognized antigen is unknown. Per-base qualities were not stored, and no clone one base away is much larger. Amplification of TCR beta CDR3 regions was carried out from RNA transcripts. For the first round of RT-PCR on the TCR CDR3, the HTBI primer set was used together with the Qiagen OneStep RT-PCR kit. A second multiplex PCR round built the libraries, followed by size selection and purification. The libraries were sequenced on an Illumina HiSeq2000 using paired-end 100 bp reads. As for the original processing: SOAPnuke was used to process the raw data, with reads discarded if the reads contained adapters or uncalled bases, had a mean Phred below 15, or lacked an exact constant-primer or identifier match. High-quality paired reads were merged with COPE v1.2.5, and unique nucleotide sequences were defined as clonotypes. Clonotypes were aligned to IMGT TRBV, TRBD and TRBJ reference segments using MiTCR v1.1. Only V-J combinations with frequency above 0.0001, covering about 99% of repertoires, were analysed. The TCS score was defined as F50 (clonal expansion) divided by E x V (chaos), with BLOSUM62-based TCRdist calculated between CDR3 peptides within each V-J. Welch's t-statistics and random forest reduced roughly 530 V-J features to roughly 13, which were used in a naive Bayes classifier (R e1071). TCRdb trimmed the raw reads at Q25, called clones with MiXCR and kept productive beta chains. Each CDR3 protein gets just one entry, which takes the most common genes and DNA from the rows behind it. TCRdb, not the authors, supplied the V and J calls. The sample yields about 400,000 distinct CDR3 sequences; 14% to 15% were counted once. Clones ranked in the top ten supply less than 15% of the sample.

Ophthalmopathy patients had moderately to severely active disease, with a Clinical Activity Score of 3 or more, a NOSPECS grade of 4 or more, and a disease duration of less than 3 months. Exclusion was applied to patients with uncontrolled infections, other autoimmune diseases, pregnancy or lactation. Diagnoses were established on the basis of clinical symptoms, serum thyroxine and TRAb, thyroid ultrasound, and orbital computed tomography. Ficoll-Paque density gradient centrifugation was used to isolate PBMCs from 8 to 10 ml of fresh peripheral blood. Trizol reagent was used to extract total RNA, and RNA quality was then checked on an Agilent 2100 Bioanalyzer. This TCR was recovered from a man between 18 and 29 years old with Graves' ophthalmopathy. Sequenced sample: blood.

The sequenced DNA is TGTGCCAGCAGCCAACTATCCGTTTCCGAGCAGTACTTC. This gives the protein CASSQLSVSEQYF. The chain was built from TRBV14 and TRBJ2-7; the D segment cannot be called with confidence. Trimming removed 2 bases from V and 6 bases from J, leaving 11 bases between the germline ends. The germline V gene yields SGHDN for CDR1 and FVKESK for CDR2. Inclusive of the bounding cysteine and phenylalanine, the CDR3 is 13 residues long. Only the CDR3 part of the read is kept: 39 bases, read in frame from the first base.